The rows below give T cell receptor beta chains drawn from one sample of a study of CD8 T cells in ankylosing spondylitis. TCRdb recomputed calls from the 5' RACE reads with MiXCR, one row per CDR3 protein. The sample holds some 130,000 distinct CDR3 sequences, 6% to 8% seen once. What was sequenced was blood, either unsorted or a sorted T cell fraction (not recorded which). These receptor sequences come from a female donor with ankylosing spondylitis or in good health (not recorded which). Each CDR3 is given with its conserved first and last residue. The order of the fields is V gene, CDR3 protein.

>TRBV5-1
CASSLVKDVAEAFF
>TRBV7-2
CASSLAGGASTGELFF
>TRBV12-3/TRBV12-4
CASSFSSRSDTQYF
>TRBV28
CASSLNRDHEQYF
>TRBV12-5
CASGLTSGAEAFF
>TRBV6-5
CASSYAPVGQPQHF
>TRBV27
CASSSGRQGAVGTEAFF
>TRBV3-1
CASSLFGGYNSPLHF
>TRBV28
CASSPLRGHTEAFF
>TRBV5-1
CASRRDSIYSNQPQHF
>TRBV11-1
CASSLSMTEVSGANVLTF
>TRBV9
CASSVEFYNEQFF
>TRBV28
CASSHASTEAFF
>TRBV12-3/TRBV12-4
CASSLRPERQPQHF
>TRBV28
CASKPTGQGTDTQYF
>TRBV12-3/TRBV12-4
CASSLRTGRAWEKLFF
>TRBV27
CATRPRTGRWTEAFF
>TRBV20-1
CSARGREYEQYF
>TRBV5-1
CASSFHPVSGYTF
>TRBV20-1
CSATRGVHPETQYF
>TRBV7-2
CASSFARDNPQHF
>TRBV6-1
CASEDRGRGEQYF
>TRBV23-1
CASSRQGLAGGLDTQYF
>TRBV3-1
CASSQGTGANSPLHF
>TRBV12-3/TRBV12-4
CASSFDGGRAIGEQFF